Listed below are T cell receptor beta chains from one sample, sequenced in a study of blood T cell repertoires in COVID-19. The data were produced by immunoSEQ multiplex PCR, yet TCRdb's version contains in-frame clones alone and is incomplete. The repertoire consists of under 300,000 clones, with 70% to 90% occurring once and the leading ten covering 5.5% to 6.5%. The source material was peripheral blood. These receptors came from a man between 60 and 75 years old with acute or convalescent COVID-19. CDR3s include the opening cysteine and the closing phenylalanine or tryptophan. A D gene is named only where the DNA matches it firmly. Clone size is not always given. Where it is, it says once, few, many or a class for expanded clones.

clone size: -; V gene: TRBV27; J gene: TRBJ2-7; D gene: TRBD1; CDR3 protein: CASSSNRGLGEQYF; CDR3 DNA: TGTGCCAGCAGTTCCAACAGGGGTCTCGGCGAGCAGTACTTC
clone size: once; V gene: TRBV30; J gene: TRBJ2-1; D gene: -; CDR3 protein: CAWSVYSYNEQFF; CDR3 DNA: TGTGCCTGGAGTGTATACTCCTACAATGAGCAGTTCTTC
clone size: -; V gene: TRBV7-9; J gene: TRBJ2-1; D gene: TRBD2; CDR3 protein: CASSLGGGVTGLAGNEQFF; CDR3 DNA: TGTGCCAGCAGCTTAGGGGGAGGAGTGACGGGACTAGCAGGCAATGAGCAGTTCTTC
clone size: -; V gene: TRBV9; J gene: TRBJ2-3; D gene: TRBD1; CDR3 protein: CASSVSPGQGGDTQYF; CDR3 DNA: TGTGCCAGCAGCGTTTCCCCGGGACAGGGCGGAGATACGCAGTATTTT
clone size: -; V gene: TRBV10-3; J gene: TRBJ2-2; D gene: TRBD1; CDR3 protein: CAIGNRDRSRLLNTGELFF; CDR3 DNA: TGTGCCATCGGAAACAGGGACAGGAGCCGACTACTTAACACCGGGGAGCTGTTTTTT
clone size: -; V gene: TRBV19; J gene: TRBJ1-6; D gene: TRBD1; CDR3 protein: CASSGLNRGIGSPLHF; CDR3 DNA: TGTGCCAGTAGTGGACTCAACAGGGGGATTGGGTCTCCCCTCCACTTT
clone size: -; V gene: TRBV6-2/TRBV6-3; J gene: TRBJ2-2; D gene: TRBD1; CDR3 protein: CASSPRGQRNTGELFF; CDR3 DNA: TGTGCCAGCAGCCCCCGGGGACAGCGGAACACCGGGGAGCTGTTTTTT
clone size: once; V gene: TRBV7-9; J gene: TRBJ2-3; D gene: TRBD1; CDR3 protein: CASSFDRGRTDTQYF; CDR3 DNA: TGTGCCAGCAGCTTTGACAGGGGGCGAACAGATACGCAGTATTTT
clone size: once; V gene: TRBV10-3; J gene: TRBJ1-1; D gene: -; CDR3 protein: CAISGHRTGLYTYEAFF; CDR3 DNA: TGTGCCATCAGTGGGCACAGGACGGGCCTATACACCTATGAAGCTTTCTTT
clone size: -; V gene: TRBV9; J gene: TRBJ2-1; D gene: -; CDR3 protein: CASSVAVMAGGQNEQFF; CDR3 DNA: TGTGCCAGCAGCGTAGCTGTGATGGCAGGGGGGCAAAATGAGCAGTTCTTC
clone size: -; V gene: TRBV3-1/TRBV3-2; J gene: TRBJ1-2; D gene: -; CDR3 protein: CASSQEGRNGYTF; CDR3 DNA: TGTGCCAGCAGCCAAGAGGGGAGGAATGGCTACACCTTC
clone size: once; V gene: TRBV28; J gene: TRBJ2-5; D gene: TRBD1; CDR3 protein: CASSPDRRDRQQETQYF; CDR3 DNA: TGTGCCAGCAGTCCTGATCGAAGGGACAGACAACAAGAGACCCAGTACTTC
clone size: -; V gene: TRBV6-5; J gene: TRBJ2-5; D gene: -; CDR3 protein: CASMHNRAPQETQYF; CDR3 DNA: TGTGCCAGCATGCACAACAGGGCCCCTCAAGAGACCCAGTACTTC
clone size: -; V gene: TRBV9; J gene: TRBJ2-1; D gene: TRBD2; CDR3 protein: CASNIQSGSANEQFF; CDR3 DNA: TGTGCCAGCAATATTCAAAGCGGGAGTGCCAATGAGCAGTTCTTC
clone size: -; V gene: TRBV10-3; J gene: TRBJ1-1; D gene: TRBD1; CDR3 protein: CAISWDSMNTEAFF; CDR3 DNA: TGTGCCATCAGTTGGGACAGCATGAACACTGAAGCTTTCTTT
clone size: -; V gene: TRBV10-3; J gene: TRBJ2-3; D gene: -; CDR3 protein: CAISESGRGTDTQYF; CDR3 DNA: TGTGCCATCAGTGAGTCAGGACGGGGGACAGATACGCAGTATTTT
clone size: -; V gene: TRBV18; J gene: TRBJ1-3; D gene: TRBD1; CDR3 protein: CASSPPRGRTSGNTIYF; CDR3 DNA: TGTGCCAGCTCACCACCGAGGGGGCGCACCTCTGGAAACACCATATATTTT
clone size: -; V gene: TRBV30; J gene: TRBJ1-2; D gene: -; CDR3 protein: CAWEDRFTNYGYTF; CDR3 DNA: TGTGCCTGGGAGGACAGATTTACTAACTATGGCTACACCTTC
clone size: -; V gene: TRBV7-2; J gene: TRBJ2-3; D gene: -; CDR3 protein: CASSLVADPTDTQYF; CDR3 DNA: TGTGCCAGCAGCTTAGTAGCGGACCCCACAGATACGCAGTATTTT
clone size: -; V gene: TRBV3-1/TRBV3-2; J gene: TRBJ2-7; D gene: TRBD2; CDR3 protein: CASSQQLAGGPYEQYF; CDR3 DNA: TGTGCCAGCAGCCAACAACTAGCGGGAGGGCCTTACGAGCAGTACTTC
clone size: -; V gene: TRBV4-3; J gene: TRBJ2-1; D gene: TRBD2; CDR3 protein: CASSQAAASGGLGGYNEQFF; CDR3 DNA: TGCGCCAGCAGCCAAGCCGCGGCTAGCGGGGGGCTTGGGGGCTACAATGAGCAGTTCTTC
clone size: -; V gene: TRBV11-2; J gene: TRBJ2-1; D gene: -; CDR3 protein: CASSLARISEQFF; CDR3 DNA: TGTGCCAGCAGTCTAGCTCGAATTAGTGAGCAGTTCTTC
clone size: -; V gene: TRBV6-5; J gene: TRBJ1-5; D gene: -; CDR3 protein: CASSPTGTQPQHF; CDR3 DNA: TGTGCCAGCAGCCCCACAGGGACGCAGCCCCAGCATTTT
clone size: -; V gene: TRBV6-6; J gene: TRBJ1-3; D gene: -; CDR3 protein: CASSSETSGNTIYF; CDR3 DNA: TGTGCCAGCAGTTCCGAGACAAGTGGAAACACCATATATTTT
clone size: -; V gene: TRBV7-2; J gene: TRBJ2-7; D gene: TRBD1; CDR3 protein: CASSFGQDPDEQYF; CDR3 DNA: TGTGCCAGCAGCTTTGGACAGGATCCCGACGAGCAGTACTTC
clone size: -; V gene: TRBV7-8; J gene: TRBJ2-3; D gene: TRBD2; CDR3 protein: CASSPSLGLAEGADTQYF; CDR3 DNA: TGTGCCAGCAGCCCGAGTTTAGGACTAGCGGAGGGGGCAGATACGCAGTATTTT
clone size: once; V gene: TRBV9; J gene: TRBJ1-1; D gene: -; CDR3 protein: CASSYRVGSTEAFF; CDR3 DNA: TGTGCCAGCAGCTATCGAGTGGGGAGCACTGAAGCTTTCTTT